This T cell receptor (beta chain) emerged from a study of response to subunit inactivated influenza vaccine. TCRdb re-analysed the RT-PCR reads in MiXCR, keeping a single row per CDR3 protein. Found here are some 540,000 distinct CDR3 sequences, around 21% of them singletons; the top ten hold approximately 3%. The CDR3 is 14 residues long. The germline V gene has CDR1 SGHRS and CDR2 YFSETQ. V shed 4 bases and J 5 bases; nucleotides not matched to a gene: 7. This clonotype appeared many times. Separately, the same data were catalogued under a study of T cells expressing NK-cell markers. That study reports: Researchers built TCR beta cDNA using 5'RACE template switching with UMIs. Serological testing identified seven of the eight sequenced donors as HCMV-seropositive and one as seronegative. As a fraction of CD8+ T cells, dominant NKG2C+ clonotypes reached about 1.0-7.5% in 5 to 7 donors. The study found these clonotypes also leading the CD3+CD56-NKG2C+ fraction in a few donors.

V gene TRBV5-1 combines with J gene TRBJ2-5; 8 bases line up with TRBD1. The starting material was CD4+ T cells sorted from PBMCs, obtained roughly 12 days after vaccination. This sequence was found in a man aged 50 or older who received an inactivated influenza vaccine. The CDR3 nucleotides are TGCGCCAGCAGCCCCCGGGACAGGAGTGAGACCCAGTACTTC. Translation: CASSPRDRSETQYF.